A single sample is the source of the 4 T cell receptor beta chains below, sequenced in a study of blood T cell repertoires in COVID-19 (dated by TCRdb to between 2020 and 2021). Library preparation was by the immunoSEQ multiplex PCR assay. TCRdb carries this immuneACCESS record with in-frame sequences only. Its versions omit some clonotypes, under half of them owing to an unresolved V gene in the studies checked, with the rest unexplained. The table for this sample lists about 120,000 clones; approximately 85% of them were counted only once. The ten largest clonotypes hold 9.5% to 13% of the sample. The sequenced sample was peripheral blood. The receptors derive from a human donor in a cohort sampled during active COVID-19.

The chain joins TRBV7-8 to TRBJ1-5; 7 bases match TRBD1. The V segment lost 3 bases and the J segment 3 bases; nucleotides outside the gene matches: 8. Germline CDR1 is SGHVS and CDR2 is FQNEAQ. The CDR3 is 16 amino acids. CDR3 protein: CASSFTTGASNQPQHF. CDR3 sequence (DNA): TGTGCCAGCAGCTTTACCACAGGGGCTTCCAATCAGCCCCAGCATTTT. The variable domain in full, with the rest retrieved from reference TRBV7-8 and TRBJ1-5, is GAGVSQSPRYKVAKRGQDVALRCDPISGHVSLFWYQQALGQGPEFLTYFQNEAQLDKSGLPSDRFFAERPEGSVSTLKIQRTQQEDSAVYLCASSFTTGASNQPQHFGDGTRLSIL.

The rearrangement joins TRBV5-3 to TRBJ2-3; 9 bases align to TRBD2. TRBV5-3 counts as an open reading frame of uncertain function. V shed 0 bases, J shed 0 bases, and the junction held 11 bases outside the gene matches. This CDR3 contains 19 residues. The CDR3, as DNA: TGTGCCAGAAGCTTGGTTGGTCTGGCGGGGGGGACTAGCACAGATACGCAGTATTTT. Amino acids: CARSLVGLAGGTSTDTQYF.

The CDR3 nucleotides are TGCGCCAGCAGCCTGGGACAGGGGGCAGCTAATGAAAAACTGTTTTTT. Translation gives CASSLGQGAANEKLFF. This chain joins TRBV5-1 and TRBJ1-4; 12 positions agree with TRBD1. The CDR3 has 16 amino acids. Germline CDR1 reads SGHRS; CDR2 reads YFSETQ. V trimming: 4 bases; J trimming: 3 bases; junction bases outside the gene matches: 4.

The J gene is TRBJ1-1, the V gene TRBV2, with D tentatively TRBD1 (6 bases). V was cut by 7 bases and J by 7 bases, with 13 bases left in between. The CDR3 contains 12 residues. Per the germline V gene, CDR1 is SNHLY and CDR2 is FYNNEI. CDR3 sequence: CASKAGASEAFF. The DNA of the CDR3 is TGTGCCAGCAAGGCAGGGGCGAGTGAAGCTTTCTTT.